This T cell receptor beta chain was found in a study of T cell responses to AZD1222 COVID-19 vaccine. Generated by immunoSEQ multiplex PCR, the TCRdb table keeps only in-frame clones and is missing some. The sample has some 120,000 clones; more than 85% are singletons. The length of the CDR3 is 14 residues. The germline V and J ends were trimmed by 0 bases and 5 bases, with 10 bases remaining between them. Germline CDR1 is MGHRA and CDR2 is YSYEKL. This clonotype was obtained from an adult in good health. The J gene is TRBJ2-5, the V gene TRBV4-1; D possibly matches TRBD1 or TRBD2 (5 bases each). Sequencing was performed on peripheral blood, taken on day 0 of AZD1222 vaccination. The DNA of the CDR3 is TGCGCCAGCAGCCAAGAGGGGGATGGGGAGACCCAGTACTTC. Translating it yields CASSQEGDGETQYF.